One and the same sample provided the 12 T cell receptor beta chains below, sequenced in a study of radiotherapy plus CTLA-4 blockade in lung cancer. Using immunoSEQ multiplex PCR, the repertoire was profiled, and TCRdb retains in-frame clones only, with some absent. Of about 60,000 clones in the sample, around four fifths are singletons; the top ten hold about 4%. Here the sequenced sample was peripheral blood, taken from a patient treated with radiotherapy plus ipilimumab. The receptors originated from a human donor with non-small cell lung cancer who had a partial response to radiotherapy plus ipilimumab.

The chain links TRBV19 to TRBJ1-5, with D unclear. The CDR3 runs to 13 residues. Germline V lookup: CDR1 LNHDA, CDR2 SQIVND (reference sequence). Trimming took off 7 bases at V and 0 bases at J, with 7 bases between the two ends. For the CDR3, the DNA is TGTGCCAGTACAGACATTAGCAATCAGCCCCAGCATTTT. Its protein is CASTDISNQPQHF.

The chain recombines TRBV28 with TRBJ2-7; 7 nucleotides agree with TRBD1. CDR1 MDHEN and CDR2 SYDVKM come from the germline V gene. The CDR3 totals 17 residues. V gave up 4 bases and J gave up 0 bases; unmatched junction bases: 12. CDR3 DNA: TGTGCCAGCAGTTCTCGACAGGGTGGGTCGGGCTCCTACGAGCAGTACTTC. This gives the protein CASSSRQGGSGSYEQYF.

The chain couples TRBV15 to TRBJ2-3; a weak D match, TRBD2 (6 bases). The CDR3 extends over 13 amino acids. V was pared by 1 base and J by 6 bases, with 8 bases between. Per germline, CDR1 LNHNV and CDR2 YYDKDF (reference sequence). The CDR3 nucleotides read TGTGCCACCAGCAGAGGGGGGGAGGATACGCAGTATTTT. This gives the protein CATSRGGEDTQYF.

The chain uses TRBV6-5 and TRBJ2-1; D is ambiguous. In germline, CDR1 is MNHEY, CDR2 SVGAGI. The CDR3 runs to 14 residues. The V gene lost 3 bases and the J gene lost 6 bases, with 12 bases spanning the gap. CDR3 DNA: TGTGCCAGCAGTTATCGGAGTGTCTCCAATGAGCAGTTCTTC. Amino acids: CASSYRSVSNEQFF.

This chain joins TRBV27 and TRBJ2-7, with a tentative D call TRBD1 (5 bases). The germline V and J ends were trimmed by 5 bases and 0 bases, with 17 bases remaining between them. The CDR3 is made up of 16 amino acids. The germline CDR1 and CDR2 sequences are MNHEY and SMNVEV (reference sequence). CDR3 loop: CASSPTRVESSYEQYF. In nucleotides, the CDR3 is TGTGCCAGCAGTCCCACCAGGGTAGAAAGCTCCTACGAGCAGTACTTC.

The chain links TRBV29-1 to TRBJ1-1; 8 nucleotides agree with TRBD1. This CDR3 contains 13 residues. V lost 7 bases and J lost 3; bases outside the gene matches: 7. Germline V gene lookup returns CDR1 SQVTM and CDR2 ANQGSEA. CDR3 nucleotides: TGCAGCGCGGTGGGACAGGTGGACACTGAAGCTTTCTTT. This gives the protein CSAVGQVDTEAFF. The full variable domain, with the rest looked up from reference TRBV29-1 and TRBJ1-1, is SAVISQKPSRDICQRGTSLTIQCQVDSQVTMMFWYRQQPGQSLTLIATANQGSEATYESGFVIDKFPISRPNLTFSTLTVSNMSPEDSSIYLCSAVGQVDTEAFFGQGTRLTVV.

The CDR3 reads CASSLGWREGGFGYTF. Here the CDR3 DNA reads TGTGCCAGCAGCTTGGGTTGGCGGGAAGGCGGTTTTGGCTACACCTTC. The V gene is TRBV5-6, the J gene TRBJ1-2, with no clear D. CDR3 length: 16 amino acids. V was trimmed by 0 bases and J by 7 bases, leaving 19 bases between them. Germline-derived CDR1 and CDR2 are SGHDT and YYEEEE.

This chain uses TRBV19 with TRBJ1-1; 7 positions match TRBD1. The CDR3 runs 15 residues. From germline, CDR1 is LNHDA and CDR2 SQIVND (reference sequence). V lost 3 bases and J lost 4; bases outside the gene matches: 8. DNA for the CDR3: TGTGCCAGTAGTATCCTCGGGACAGCCATCACTGAAGCTTTCTTT. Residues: CASSILGTAITEAFF.

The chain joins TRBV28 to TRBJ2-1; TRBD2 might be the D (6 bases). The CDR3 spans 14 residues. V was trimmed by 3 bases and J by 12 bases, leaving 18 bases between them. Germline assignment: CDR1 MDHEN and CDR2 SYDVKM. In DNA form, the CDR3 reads TGTGCCAGCAGTTTTCGACGGGAGCCCCCCAGGCAGTTCTTC. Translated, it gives CASSFRREPPRQFF.

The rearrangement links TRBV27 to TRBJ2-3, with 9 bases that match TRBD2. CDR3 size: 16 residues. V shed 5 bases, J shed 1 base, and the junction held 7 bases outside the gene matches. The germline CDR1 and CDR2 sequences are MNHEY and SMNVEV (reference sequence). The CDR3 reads CASSTTRTSGTDTQYF. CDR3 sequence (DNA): TGTGCCAGCAGTACCACGCGGACTAGCGGCACAGATACGCAGTATTTT.

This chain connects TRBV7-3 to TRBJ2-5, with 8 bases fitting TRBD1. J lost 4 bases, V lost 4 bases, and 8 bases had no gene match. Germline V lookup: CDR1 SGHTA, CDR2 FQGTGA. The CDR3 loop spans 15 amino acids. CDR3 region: CASSSGAGGRETQYF. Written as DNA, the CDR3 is TGTGCCAGCAGCTCTGGGGCAGGGGGCAGAGAGACCCAGTACTTC. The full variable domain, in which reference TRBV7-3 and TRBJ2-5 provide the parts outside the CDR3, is GAGVSQTPSNKVTEKGKYVELRCDPISGHTALYWYRQSLGQGPEFLIYFQGTGAADDSGLPNDRFFAVRPEGSVSTLKIQRTERGDSAVYLCASSSGAGGRETQYFGPGTRLLVL.

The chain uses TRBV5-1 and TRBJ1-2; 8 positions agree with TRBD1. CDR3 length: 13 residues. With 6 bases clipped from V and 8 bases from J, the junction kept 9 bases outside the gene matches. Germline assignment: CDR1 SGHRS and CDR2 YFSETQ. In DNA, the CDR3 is TGCGCCAGCACCCTCGCAGGGGGCATCGGCTACACCTTC. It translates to CASTLAGGIGYTF. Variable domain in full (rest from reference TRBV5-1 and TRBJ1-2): KAGVTQTPRYLIKTRGQQVTLSCSPISGHRSVSWYQQTPGQGLQFLFEYFSETQRNKGNFPGRFSGRQFSNSRSEMNVSTLELGDSALYLCASTLAGGIGYTFGSGTRLTVV.